This TCR beta chain emerged from a study of cytomegalovirus exposure and HLA in healthy donors. About the study: Inside one of the first data releases sat about 85 million unique TCRs taken from HLA-typed donors.

Primers for the PCR totalled 60 Vbeta and 13 Jbeta. TCRdb's copy holds only in-frame clones and misses some; the assay was immunoSEQ multiplex PCR. Of approximately 180,000 clones listed, around 81% are singletons. Donors were ostensibly healthy at sampling, although undocumented immune exposures were probable. V dropped 1 base and J dropped 1 base, with 7 bases sitting between them. Germline CDR1 and CDR2: SGDLS and YYNGEE. The CDR3 has 14 residues. The source material was PBMCs. The rearrangement links TRBV9 to TRBJ2-3; D is unresolved. The sequence was obtained from a woman aged 18-29 years in good health and CMV-seropositive. CDR3 nucleotides: TGTGCCAGCAGCGTAACAGTAGGCACAGATACGCAGTATTTT. It yields the protein CASSVTVGTDTQYF. The full variable domain, in which reference TRBV9 and TRBJ2-3 provide the parts outside the CDR3, is DSGVTQTPKHLITATGQRVTLRCSPRSGDLSVYWYQQSLDQGLQFLIQYYNGEERAKGNILERFSAQQFPDLHSELNLSSLELGDSALYFCASSVTVGTDTQYFGPGTRLTVL.